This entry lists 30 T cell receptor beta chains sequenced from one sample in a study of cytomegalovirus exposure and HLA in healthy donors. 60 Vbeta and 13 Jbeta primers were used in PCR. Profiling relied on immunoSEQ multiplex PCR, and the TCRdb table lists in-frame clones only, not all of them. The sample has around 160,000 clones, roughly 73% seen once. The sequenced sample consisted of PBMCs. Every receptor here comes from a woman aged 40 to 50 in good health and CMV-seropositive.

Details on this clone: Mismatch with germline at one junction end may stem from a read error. The CDR3 coding sequence is TGTGCCAGCAGCTTCGGGGACAATGAGCGGTTCTTC. It encodes CASSFGDNERFF. The chain has TRBV7-9 and TRBJ2-1, with TRBD1 as a possible D gene (6 bases). Germline V lookup: CDR1 SEHNR, CDR2 FQNEAQ (reference sequence). The CDR3 is 12 residues long.

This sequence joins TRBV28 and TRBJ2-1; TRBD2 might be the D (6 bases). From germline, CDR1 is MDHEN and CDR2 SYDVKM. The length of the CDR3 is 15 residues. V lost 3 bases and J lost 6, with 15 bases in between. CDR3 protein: CASSFPAGATNEQFF. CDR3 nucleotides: TGTGCCAGCAGTTTTCCAGCGGGTGCCACCAATGAGCAGTTCTTC. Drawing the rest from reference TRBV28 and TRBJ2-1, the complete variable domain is DVKVTQSSRYLVKRTGEKVFLECVQDMDHENMFWYRQDPGLGLRLIYFSYDVKMKEKGDIPEGYSVSREKKERFSLILESASTNQTSMYLCASSFPAGATNEQFFGPGTRLTVL.

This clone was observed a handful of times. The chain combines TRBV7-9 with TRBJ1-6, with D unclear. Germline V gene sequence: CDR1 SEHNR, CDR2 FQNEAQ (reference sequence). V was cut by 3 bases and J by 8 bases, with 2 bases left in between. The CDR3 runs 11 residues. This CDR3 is CASSFDSPLHF. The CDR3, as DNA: TGTGCCAGCAGCTTCGATTCACCCCTCCACTTT.

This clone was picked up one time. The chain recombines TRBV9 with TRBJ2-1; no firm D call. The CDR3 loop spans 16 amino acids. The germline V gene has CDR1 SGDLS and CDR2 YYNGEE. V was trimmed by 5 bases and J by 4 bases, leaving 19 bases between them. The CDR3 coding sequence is TGTGCCAGCAGTGGAGCTTCACGTTCCAAATACAATGAGCAGTTCTTC. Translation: CASSGASRSKYNEQFF.

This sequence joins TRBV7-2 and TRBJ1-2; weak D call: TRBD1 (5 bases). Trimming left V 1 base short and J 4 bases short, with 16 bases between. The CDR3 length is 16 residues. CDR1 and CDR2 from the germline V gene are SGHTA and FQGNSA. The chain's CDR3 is CASSLGGSGGSYGYTF. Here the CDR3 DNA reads TGTGCCAGCAGCTTAGGGGGTTCGGGGGGAAGCTATGGCTACACCTTC. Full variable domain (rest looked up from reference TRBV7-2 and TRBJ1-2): GAGVSQSPSNKVTEKGKDVELRCDPISGHTALYWYRQSLGQGLEFLIYFQGNSAPDKSGLPSDRFSAERTGGSVSTLTIQRTQQEDSAVYLCASSLGGSGGSYGYTFGSGTRLTVV.

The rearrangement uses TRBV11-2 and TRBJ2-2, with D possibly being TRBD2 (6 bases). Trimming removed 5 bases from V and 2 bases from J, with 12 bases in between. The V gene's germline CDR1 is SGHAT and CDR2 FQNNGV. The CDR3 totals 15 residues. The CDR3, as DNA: TGTGCCAGCAGCCCGGGGACTGGTAACACCGGGGAGCTGTTTTTT. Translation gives CASSPGTGNTGELFF.

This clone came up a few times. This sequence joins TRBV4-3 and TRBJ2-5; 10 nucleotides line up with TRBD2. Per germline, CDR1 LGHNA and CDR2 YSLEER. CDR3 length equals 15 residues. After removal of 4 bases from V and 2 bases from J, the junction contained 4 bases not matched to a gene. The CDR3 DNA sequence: TGCGCCAGCAGCCGACTAGCGGGTACACAAGAGACCCAGTACTTC. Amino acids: CASSRLAGTQETQYF.

CDR3 loop: CASSPTGSDQPQHF. CDR3 DNA: TGTGCCAGCTCACCAACAGGGTCGGATCAGCCCCAGCATTTT. The chain combines TRBV18 with TRBJ1-5, with D possibly being TRBD1 (6 bases). Deletions cut 2 bases from V and 5 bases from J, with 10 bases between. The CDR3 is 14 amino acids. CDR1 KGHSH and CDR2 LQKENI come from the germline V gene. The variable domain in full, with the rest retrieved from reference TRBV18 and TRBJ1-5, is NAGVMQNPRHLVRRRGQEARLRCSPMKGHSHVYWYRQLPEEGLKFMVYLQKENIIDESGMPKERFSAEFPKEGPSILRIQQVVRGDSAAYFCASSPTGSDQPQHFGDGTRLSIL.

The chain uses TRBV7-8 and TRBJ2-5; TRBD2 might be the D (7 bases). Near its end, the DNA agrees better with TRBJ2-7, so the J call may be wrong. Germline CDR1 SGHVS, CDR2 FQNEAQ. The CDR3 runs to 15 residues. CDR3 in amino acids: CASSSGGGGFYEQYF. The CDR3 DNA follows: TGTGCCAGCAGCTCCGGTGGGGGGGGCTTCTACGAGCAGTACTTC.

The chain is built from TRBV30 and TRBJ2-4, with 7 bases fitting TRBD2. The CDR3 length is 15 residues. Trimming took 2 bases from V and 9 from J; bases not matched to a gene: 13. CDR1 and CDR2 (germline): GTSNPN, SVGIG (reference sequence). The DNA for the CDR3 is TGTGCCTGGAGTACTTGGGGGGGGAACTACGGCATTCAGTACTTC. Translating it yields CAWSTWGGNYGIQYF.

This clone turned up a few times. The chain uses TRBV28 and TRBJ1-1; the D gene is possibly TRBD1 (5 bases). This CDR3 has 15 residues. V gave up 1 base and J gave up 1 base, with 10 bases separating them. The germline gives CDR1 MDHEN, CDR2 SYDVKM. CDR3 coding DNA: TGTGCCAGCAGTTTATTGGCAGGGAAGAACACTGAAGCTTTCTTT. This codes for CASSLLAGKNTEAFF.

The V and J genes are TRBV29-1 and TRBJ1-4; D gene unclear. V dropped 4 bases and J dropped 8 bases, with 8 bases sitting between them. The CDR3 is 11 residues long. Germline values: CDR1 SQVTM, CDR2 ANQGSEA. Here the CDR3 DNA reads TGCAGCGTTGTAGCCGGCGAAAAACTGTTTTTT. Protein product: CSVVAGEKLFF.

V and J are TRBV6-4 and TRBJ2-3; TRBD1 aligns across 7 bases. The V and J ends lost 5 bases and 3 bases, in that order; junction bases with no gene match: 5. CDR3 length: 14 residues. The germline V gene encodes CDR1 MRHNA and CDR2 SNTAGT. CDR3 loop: CASSRQGGTDTQYF. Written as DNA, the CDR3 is TGTGCCAGCAGTAGACAGGGCGGTACAGATACGCAGTATTTT.

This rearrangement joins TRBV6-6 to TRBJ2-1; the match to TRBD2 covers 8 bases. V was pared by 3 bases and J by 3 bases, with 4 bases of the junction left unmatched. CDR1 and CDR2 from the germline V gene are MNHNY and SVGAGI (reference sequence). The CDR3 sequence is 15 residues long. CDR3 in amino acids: CASSYRREVYNEQFF. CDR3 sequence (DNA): TGTGCCAGCAGTTATCGGCGGGAGGTCTACAATGAGCAGTTCTTC.

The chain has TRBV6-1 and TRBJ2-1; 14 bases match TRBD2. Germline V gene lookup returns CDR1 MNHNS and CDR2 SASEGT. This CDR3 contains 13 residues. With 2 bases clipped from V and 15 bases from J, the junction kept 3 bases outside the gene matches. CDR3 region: CASSEIGTSGRFF. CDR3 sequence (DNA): TGTGCCAGCAGTGAAATCGGGACTAGCGGGAGGTTCTTC.

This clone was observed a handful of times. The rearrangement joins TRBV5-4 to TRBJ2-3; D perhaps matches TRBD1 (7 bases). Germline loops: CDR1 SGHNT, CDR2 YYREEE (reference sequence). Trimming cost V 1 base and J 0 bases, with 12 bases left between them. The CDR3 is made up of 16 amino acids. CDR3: CASSLSRGASTDTQYF. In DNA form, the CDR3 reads TGTGCCAGCAGCTTGAGCAGGGGGGCTAGCACAGATACGCAGTATTTT.

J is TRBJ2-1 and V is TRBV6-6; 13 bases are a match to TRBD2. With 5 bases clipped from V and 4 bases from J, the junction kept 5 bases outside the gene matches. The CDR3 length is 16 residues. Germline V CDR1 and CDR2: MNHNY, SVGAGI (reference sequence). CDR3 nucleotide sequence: TGTGCCAGCAGTCCCTGGACTAGCGGGAGTTACAATGAGCAGTTCTTC. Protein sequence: CASSPWTSGSYNEQFF.

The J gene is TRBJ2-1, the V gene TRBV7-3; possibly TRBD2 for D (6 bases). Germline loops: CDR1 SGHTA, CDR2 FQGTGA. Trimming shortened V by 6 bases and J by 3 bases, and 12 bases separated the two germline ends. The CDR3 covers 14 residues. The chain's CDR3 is CASSPSAYYNEQFF. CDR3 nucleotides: TGTGCCAGCAGTCCTAGCGCTTACTACAATGAGCAGTTCTTC. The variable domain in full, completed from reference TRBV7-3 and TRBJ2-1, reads GAGVSQTPSNKVTEKGKYVELRCDPISGHTALYWYRQSLGQGPEFLIYFQGTGAADDSGLPNDRFFAVRPEGSVSTLKIQRTERGDSAVYLCASSPSAYYNEQFFGPGTRLTVL.

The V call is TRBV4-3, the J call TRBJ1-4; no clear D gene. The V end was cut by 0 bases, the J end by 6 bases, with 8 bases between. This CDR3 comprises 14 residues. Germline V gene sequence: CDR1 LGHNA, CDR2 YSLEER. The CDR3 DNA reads TGCGCCAGCAGCCAAGATTACGCGGATGAAAAACTGTTTTTT. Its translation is CASSQDYADEKLFF.

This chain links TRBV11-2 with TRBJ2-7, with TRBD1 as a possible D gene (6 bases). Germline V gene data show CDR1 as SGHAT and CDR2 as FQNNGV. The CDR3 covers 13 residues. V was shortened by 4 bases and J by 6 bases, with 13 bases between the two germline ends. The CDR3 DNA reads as TGTGCCAGCAGCTGGGCCTACAGGGTCGAGCAGTACTTC. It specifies CASSWAYRVEQYF. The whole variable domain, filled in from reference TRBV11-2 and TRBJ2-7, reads EAGVAQSPRYKIIEKRQSVAFWCNPISGHATLYWYQQILGQGPKLLIQFQNNGVVDDSQLPKDRFSAERLKGVDSTLKIQPAKLEDSAVYLCASSWAYRVEQYFGPGTRLTVT.

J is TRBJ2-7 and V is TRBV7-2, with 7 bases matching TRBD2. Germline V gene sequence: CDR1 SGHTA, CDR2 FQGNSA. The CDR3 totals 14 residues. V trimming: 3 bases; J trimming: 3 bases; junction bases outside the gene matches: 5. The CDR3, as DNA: TGTGCCAGCAGCTTGGCGGGAGTCAGCTACGAGCAGTACTTC. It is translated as CASSLAGVSYEQYF.

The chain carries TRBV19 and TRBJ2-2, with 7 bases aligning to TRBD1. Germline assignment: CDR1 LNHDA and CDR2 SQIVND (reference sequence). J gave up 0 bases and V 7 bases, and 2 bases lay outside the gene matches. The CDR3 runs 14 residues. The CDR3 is CASIGTANTGELFF. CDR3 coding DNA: TGTGCCAGTATCGGGACAGCGAACACCGGGGAGCTGTTTTTT.

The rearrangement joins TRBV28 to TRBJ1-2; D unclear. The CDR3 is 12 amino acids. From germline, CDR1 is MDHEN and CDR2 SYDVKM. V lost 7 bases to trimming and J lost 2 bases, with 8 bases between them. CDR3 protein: CASKGANYGYTF. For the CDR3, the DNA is TGTGCCAGCAAGGGAGCGAACTATGGCTACACCTTC.

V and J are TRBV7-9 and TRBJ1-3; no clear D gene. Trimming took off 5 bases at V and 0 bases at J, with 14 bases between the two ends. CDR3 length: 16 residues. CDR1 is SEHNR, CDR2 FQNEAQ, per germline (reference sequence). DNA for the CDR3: TGTGCCAGCAGCCAAGTGGCAGGTTCCTCTGGAAACACCATATATTTT. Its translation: CASSQVAGSSGNTIYF.

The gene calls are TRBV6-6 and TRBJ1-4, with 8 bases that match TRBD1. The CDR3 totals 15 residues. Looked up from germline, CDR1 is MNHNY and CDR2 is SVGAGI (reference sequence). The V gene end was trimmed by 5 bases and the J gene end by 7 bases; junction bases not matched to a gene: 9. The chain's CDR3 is CASSPPTGEGEKLFF. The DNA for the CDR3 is TGTGCCAGCAGTCCTCCGACAGGGGAGGGTGAAAAACTGTTTTTT.

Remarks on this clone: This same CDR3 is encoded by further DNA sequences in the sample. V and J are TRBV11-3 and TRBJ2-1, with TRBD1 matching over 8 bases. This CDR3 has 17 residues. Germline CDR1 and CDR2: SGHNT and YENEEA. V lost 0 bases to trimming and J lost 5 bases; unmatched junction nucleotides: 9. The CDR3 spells CASSLDSVGQGNNEQFF. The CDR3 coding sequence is TGTGCCAGCAGCTTAGATTCGGTAGGACAGGGAAACAATGAGCAGTTCTTC.

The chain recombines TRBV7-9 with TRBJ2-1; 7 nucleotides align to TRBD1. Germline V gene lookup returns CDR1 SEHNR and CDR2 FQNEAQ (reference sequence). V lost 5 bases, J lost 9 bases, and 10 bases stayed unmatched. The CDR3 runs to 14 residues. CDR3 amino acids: CASSPWDRRSEQFF. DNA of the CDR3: TGTGCCAGCAGCCCCTGGGACAGAAGAAGTGAGCAGTTCTTC.

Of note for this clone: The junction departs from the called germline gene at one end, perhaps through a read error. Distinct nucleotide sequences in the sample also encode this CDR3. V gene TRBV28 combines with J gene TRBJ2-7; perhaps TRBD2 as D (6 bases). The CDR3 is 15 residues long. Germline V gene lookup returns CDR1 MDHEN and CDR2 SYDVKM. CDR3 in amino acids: CASSRGGTTRERFIF. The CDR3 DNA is TGCGCCAGCAGCCGCGGAGGGACGACTAGGGAGCGATTCATCTTC.

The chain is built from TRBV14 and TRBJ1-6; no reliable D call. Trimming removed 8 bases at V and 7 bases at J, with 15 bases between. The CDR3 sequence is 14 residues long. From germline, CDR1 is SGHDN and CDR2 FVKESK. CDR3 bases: TGTGCCAGCGGAAACCGGGGAAACAATTCACCCCTCCACTTT. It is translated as CASGNRGNNSPLHF. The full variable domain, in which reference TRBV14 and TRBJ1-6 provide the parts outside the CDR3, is EAGVTQFPSHSVIEKGQTVTLRCDPISGHDNLYWYRRVMGKEIKFLLHFVKESKQDESGMPNNRFLAERTGGTYSTLKVQPAELEDSGVYFCASGNRGNNSPLHFGNGTRLTVT.

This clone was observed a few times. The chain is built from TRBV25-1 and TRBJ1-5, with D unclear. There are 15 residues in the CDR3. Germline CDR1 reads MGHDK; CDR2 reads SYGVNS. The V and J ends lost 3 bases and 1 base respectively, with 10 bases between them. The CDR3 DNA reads TGTGCCAGCAGTGAGGATTCGGAGAGCAATCAGCCCCAGCATTTT. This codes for CASSEDSESNQPQHF.